Listed here are 4 T cell receptor beta chains from one sample, sequenced in a study of T cell repertoires in cytomegalovirus infection. MiXCR, run by TCRdb on the reads, gives a single entry per CDR3 protein. The sample includes approximately 500,000 distinct CDR3 sequences, about 26% seen only once; the top ten take roughly an eighth. What was sequenced was PBMCs. These receptors originate from a human donor in good health (CMV status not recorded). Some clones in this sample may be carry-over from other donors' samples.

This clonotype has at least ten counts. The gene calls are TRBV7-2 and TRBJ2-4; D might be TRBD1 or TRBD2, each matching 5 bases. CDR1 is SGHTA, CDR2 FQGNSA, per germline. The CDR3 is made up of 16 amino acids. V lost 1 base and J lost 0, with 10 bases in between. The CDR3 bases are TGTGCCAGCAGCTTAGGGGGGACGCTAGCCAAAAACATTCAGTACTTC. It is translated as CASSLGGTLAKNIQYF.

The sample holds many counts of this clonotype. The chain has TRBV7-9 and TRBJ1-3; D gene ambiguous. Deletions cut 1 base from V and 1 base from J, with 5 bases between. The CDR3 spans 14 residues. The V gene's germline CDR1 is SEHNR and CDR2 FQNEAQ (reference sequence). The CDR3 bases are TGTGCCAGCAGCTTAGTGGGATCTGGAAACACCATATATTTT. Protein: CASSLVGSGNTIYF.

This clonotype has more than one count but fewer than ten. The CDR3 loop reads CSARDQGRGASIQYF. CDR3 bases: TGCAGTGCTAGAGATCAGGGGAGGGGAGCTAGCATTCAGTACTTC. The chain carries TRBV20-1 and TRBJ2-4; D is possibly TRBD2 (7 bases). CDR1 is DFQATT and CDR2 is SNEGSKA in the germline V gene (reference sequence). V was cut by 0 bases and J by 9 bases, with 18 bases left in between. This CDR3 contains 15 residues.

The sample holds many counts of this clonotype. The chain links TRBV7-2 to TRBJ2-5; 10 bases fit TRBD1. The germline gives CDR1 SGHTA, CDR2 FQGNSA. The length of the CDR3 is 17 residues. V trimming: 5 bases; J trimming: 5 bases; junction bases outside the gene matches: 14. The CDR3 sequence is CASSLDRGRPGMETQYF. DNA of the CDR3: TGTGCCAGCAGCCTCGACAGGGGGCGCCCCGGCATGGAGACCCAGTACTTC.